The 26 T cell receptor beta chains given below trace back to one sample, sequenced in a study of control samples from healthy donors and cancer patients. The repertoire was sequenced with immunoSEQ multiplex PCR; TCRdb's copy has only in-frame clones and lacks some. Of about 30,000 clones in the sample, about nine tenths were seen once. Specimen: PBMCs. All receptors come from a man aged 50-60 years with lung cancer.

The chain links TRBV5-1 to TRBJ2-4; TRBD1 aligns across 9 bases. The V gene end was trimmed by 3 bases and the J gene end by 0 bases; junction bases not matched to a gene: 10. Germline V CDR1 and CDR2: SGHRS, YFSETQ. CDR3 size: 18 residues. Written as DNA, the CDR3 is TGCGCCAGCAGCTCAGGACAGGGGACCTTACTAGCCAAAAACATTCAGTACTTC. This codes for CASSSGQGTLLAKNIQYF.

The J gene is TRBJ2-2, the V gene TRBV6-5; tentatively, D is TRBD2 (6 bases). The CDR3 extends over 14 amino acids. The germline V gene encodes CDR1 MNHEY and CDR2 SVGAGI. Deletions cut 4 bases from V and 3 bases from J, with 9 bases between. The CDR3 coding sequence is TGTGCCAGCAGTTGGGGACTGGACACCGGGGAGCTGTTTTTT. This sequence encodes CASSWGLDTGELFF.

The chain joins TRBV4-3 to TRBJ2-1; 12 bases fit TRBD2. The CDR3 has 19 residues. Trimming cost V 0 bases and J 4 bases; bases outside gene matches: 10. Per germline, CDR1 LGHNA and CDR2 YSLEER. The CDR3 DNA reads as TGCGCCAGCAGCCAAGATAGGCTAGCGGGGGGGACTCCATACAATGAGCAGTTCTTC. It specifies CASSQDRLAGGTPYNEQFF.

This chain uses TRBV19 with TRBJ1-2; 10 bases fit TRBD1. Looked up from germline, CDR1 is LNHDA and CDR2 is SQIVND (reference sequence). The ends lost 7 bases at V and 8 bases at J; junction bases unmatched: 7. There are 13 residues in the CDR3. The CDR3 loop reads CASTKTGGRGYTF. Written as DNA, the CDR3 is TGTGCCAGTACCAAGACAGGGGGCAGGGGCTACACCTTC.

The gene calls are TRBV5-6 and TRBJ1-4; perhaps TRBD1 as D (6 bases). V lost 0 bases and J 3 bases, leaving 9 bases between the germline ends. Per germline, CDR1 SGHDT and CDR2 YYEEEE. This CDR3 comprises 15 residues. In DNA, the CDR3 is TGTGCCAGCAGCTTGGGCAGGACAGCTAATGAAAAACTGTTTTTT. Its protein is CASSLGRTANEKLFF. Combining the CDR3 with reference TRBV5-6 and TRBJ1-4 gives the whole variable domain DAGVTQSPTHLIKTRGQQVTLRCSPKSGHDTVSWYQQALGQGPQFIFQYYEEEERQRGNFPDRFSGHQFPNYSSELNVNALLLGDSALYLCASSLGRTANEKLFFGSGTQLSVL.

The chain is built from TRBV15 and TRBJ1-1; possible D gene TRBD1, 5 bases. This CDR3 has 14 amino acids. Looked up from germline, CDR1 is LNHNV and CDR2 is YYDKDF (reference sequence). Trimming pared 4 bases from V and 0 bases from J, leaving 9 bases between. The CDR3 loop reads CATSTLTVNTEAFF. CDR3 nucleotides: TGTGCCACCAGCACCTTGACAGTGAACACTGAAGCTTTCTTT.

The rearrangement uses TRBV6-5 and TRBJ1-5; 11 bases match TRBD1. Germline CDR1 is MNHEY and CDR2 is SVGAGI. Trimming removed 6 bases from V and 6 bases from J; junction bases left unmatched: 7. The CDR3 sequence is 15 residues long. The DNA of the CDR3 is TGTGCCAGCAGGTCCGGGACAGGGGGTAGTCAGCCCCAGCATTTT. Translated: CASRSGTGGSQPQHF.

This chain links TRBV6-1 with TRBJ2-2, with D tentatively TRBD1 (5 bases). The V end was cut by 1 base, the J end by 1 base, with 13 bases between. Germline CDR1 is MNHNS and CDR2 is SASEGT. This CDR3 contains 17 residues. CDR3 nucleotide sequence: TGTGCCAGCAGTGAAGAGATCGGACAAGTGAACACCGGGGAGCTGTTTTTT. Its translation: CASSEEIGQVNTGELFF.

The genes are TRBV5-6 and TRBJ2-7; D is possibly TRBD1 (7 bases). This CDR3 has 13 residues. V was trimmed by 6 bases and J by 4 bases, leaving 14 bases between them. From germline, CDR1 is SGHDT and CDR2 YYEEEE. CDR3 sequence reads: CASNLQGGYEQYF. The DNA of the CDR3 is TGTGCCAGCAATTTGCAGGGGGGTTACGAGCAGTACTTC.

V usage is TRBV7-2 and J usage is TRBJ2-5; TRBD2 agrees at 11 bases. The CDR3 totals 14 residues. Trimming at V came to 4 bases and at J to 5 bases, leaving 3 bases not matched to a gene. CDR1 and CDR2 from the germline V gene are SGHTA and FQGNSA. CDR3 sequence (DNA): TGTGCCAGCAGCTCCTCTAGCGGGGGGGAGACCCAGTACTTC. Its translation is CASSSSSGGETQYF.

The chain uses TRBV6-2 or TRBV6-3 and TRBJ2-1, with D possibly TRBD1 on 5 matching bases. With 4 bases removed from V and 0 bases from J, the gap between germline ends came to 7 bases. The CDR3 is 14 residues long. Germline values: CDR1 MNHEY, CDR2 SVGEGT. CDR3 DNA: TGTGCCAGCAGTTCAGGGTTCTCCTACAATGAGCAGTTCTTC. Translated: CASSSGFSYNEQFF.

The chain carries TRBV11-2 and TRBJ1-4, with D possibly matching TRBD1 (6 bases). CDR1 is SGHAT, CDR2 FQNNGV, per germline. Trimming stripped 3 bases from V and 9 bases from J, with 17 bases between. The CDR3 consists of 15 residues. The CDR3 coding sequence is TGTGCCAGCAGCTTCGCACAGGGTTGGGGTCAAAAACTGTTTTTT. Its translation is CASSFAQGWGQKLFF.

The CDR3 sequence: CASSVGRGLAEPGELFF. DNA for the CDR3: TGTGCCAGCAGCGTAGGTCGGGGACTAGCTGAACCCGGGGAGCTGTTTTTT. J is TRBJ2-2 and V is TRBV9; TRBD2 matches at 9 bases. The CDR3 runs to 17 residues. CDR1 is SGDLS and CDR2 is YYNGEE in the germline V gene. The trim removed 0 bases at V and 6 bases at J, leaving 9 bases unmatched.

The genes are TRBV7-2 and TRBJ2-3; D is uncertain. The CDR3 covers 15 residues. Germline CDR1 is SGHTA and CDR2 is FQGNSA. Deletions cut 3 bases from V and 2 bases from J, with 12 bases between. CDR3 in amino acids: CASSLWGGVTDTQYF. The DNA for the CDR3 is TGTGCCAGCAGCTTGTGGGGTGGGGTCACAGATACGCAGTATTTT.

This clone has just one count. CDR3 region: CASSRILAGRTLNTGELFF. The CDR3 DNA reads as TGCGCCAGCAGCCGGATCTTAGCGGGGAGAACTTTGAACACCGGGGAGCTGTTTTTT. The genes are TRBV4-3 and TRBJ2-2, with TRBD2 identical over 8 bases. The germline V gene has CDR1 LGHNA and CDR2 YSLEER. Losses at the gene ends were 4 bases for V and 1 base for J; bases not matched to a gene: 14. The CDR3 extends over 19 amino acids.

V usage is TRBV19 and J usage is TRBJ2-7; 7 bases line up with TRBD1. V shed 3 bases, J shed 3 bases, and the junction held 8 bases outside the gene matches. This CDR3 spans 15 amino acids. Germline V lookup: CDR1 LNHDA, CDR2 SQIVND (reference sequence). CDR3 DNA sequence: TGTGCCAGTAGTATTAGAACAGGGGCGATCTACGAGCAGTACTTC. Encoded protein: CASSIRTGAIYEQYF.

This rearrangement joins TRBV19 to TRBJ2-1, with a tentative D call TRBD1 (5 bases). Germline-derived CDR1 and CDR2 are LNHDA and SQIVND (reference sequence). Between the trimmed V and J ends, which lost 4 bases and 3 bases, there was a span of 13 bases. The CDR3 covers 15 residues. The CDR3 DNA reads TGTGCCAGTAGTAAGGGATCACAGGTCTACAATGAGCAGTTCTTC. Translated: CASSKGSQVYNEQFF.

The chain links TRBV6-5 to TRBJ1-1; 7 nucleotides line up with TRBD1. The germline CDR1 and CDR2 sequences are MNHEY and SVGAGI. This CDR3 spans 12 amino acids. As DNA, the CDR3 is TGTGGATCAGGGGGGATGTACGCTGAAGCTTTCTTT. Its translation: CGSGGMYAEAFF.

The rearrangement links TRBV7-9 to TRBJ1-6; 7 nucleotides match TRBD1. With V trimmed by 5 bases and J by 5 bases, 12 bases remained unmatched. Germline V gene sequence: CDR1 SEHNR, CDR2 FQNEAQ (reference sequence). The CDR3 covers 17 residues. As DNA, the CDR3 is TGTGCCAGCAGCCCTCAGGGGGGAGGAACGAATAATTCACCCCTCCACTTT. This gives the protein CASSPQGGGTNNSPLHF.

J is TRBJ2-5 and V is TRBV18; D remains ambiguous. Germline V gives CDR1 KGHSH, CDR2 LQKENI. V lost 4 bases to trimming and J lost 2 bases, with 5 bases between them. The CDR3 is 12 amino acids. CDR3 sequence (DNA): TGTGCCAGCTCACTCCAGCAAGAGACCCAGTACTTC. This sequence encodes CASSLQQETQYF. Full variable domain (rest looked up from reference TRBV18 and TRBJ2-5): NAGVMQNPRHLVRRRGQEARLRCSPMKGHSHVYWYRQLPEEGLKFMVYLQKENIIDESGMPKERFSAEFPKEGPSILRIQQVVRGDSAAYFCASSLQQETQYFGPGTRLLVL.

This clone was detected only a few times. J is TRBJ1-5 and V is TRBV15, with D possibly being TRBD1 (5 bases). V was shortened by 3 bases and J by 4 bases, with 16 bases between the two germline ends. Germline V gives CDR1 LNHNV, CDR2 YYDKDF (reference sequence). There are 16 residues in the CDR3. CDR3 coding DNA: TGTGCCACCAGCAGGTCCCGGGACGGAGGAAATCAGCCCCAGCATTTT. Its translation: CATSRSRDGGNQPQHF. Looking up the rest from reference TRBV15 and TRBJ1-5 gives the full variable domain: DAMVIQNPRYQVTQFGKPVTLSCSQTLNHNVMYWYQQKSSQAPKLLFHYYDKDFNNEADTPDNFQSRRPNTSFCFLDIRSPGLGDTAMYLCATSRSRDGGNQPQHFGDGTRLSIL.

The chain uses TRBV3-1 (or the pseudogene TRBV3-2) and TRBJ1-5, with D hard to call. The CDR3 is made up of 14 amino acids. Per the germline V gene, CDR1 is LGHDT and CDR2 is YNNKEL (reference sequence). The V gene lost 0 bases and the J gene lost 1 base, with 4 bases spanning the gap. CDR3 sequence reads: CASSQDLSNQPQHF. The CDR3 coding sequence is TGTGCCAGCAGCCAAGATCTAAGCAATCAGCCCCAGCATTTT.

This clone is a singleton in its sample. The chain recombines TRBV28 with TRBJ1-2; D remains ambiguous. V was cut by 6 bases and J by 3 bases, with 20 bases left in between. The CDR3 has 16 residues. CDR1 is MDHEN, CDR2 SYDVKM, per germline. The CDR3 loop reads CASRGGGWGRHYGYTF. For the CDR3, the DNA is TGTGCCAGCAGGGGTGGTGGCTGGGGAAGACACTATGGCTACACCTTC.

The chain has TRBV6-2 or TRBV6-3 and TRBJ2-3; possible D gene TRBD2, 7 bases. CDR3 length: 14 residues. Germline V gene sequence: CDR1 MNHEY, CDR2 SVGEGT. V was shortened by 9 bases and J by 4 bases, with 17 bases between the two germline ends. The CDR3 DNA is TGTGCCAGTAGACCTGTGGGGGGGCCAGATACGCAGTATTTT. Protein product: CASRPVGGPDTQYF.

This chain uses TRBV30 with TRBJ1-6, with 7 nucleotides matching TRBD1. The CDR3 runs to 14 residues. With 0 bases clipped from V and 7 bases from J, the junction kept 3 bases outside the gene matches. Germline loops: CDR1 GTSNPN, CDR2 SVGIG (reference sequence). CDR3 DNA: TGTGCCTGGAGTGTTCTGGACAGGAATTCACCCCTCCACTTT. This gives the protein CAWSVLDRNSPLHF.

The rearrangement links TRBV5-1 to TRBJ2-1; TRBD1 or TRBD2 may be the D gene (5 bases each). This CDR3 region has 13 residues. Trimming left V 4 bases short and J 2 bases short, with 7 bases between. Germline CDR1 reads SGHRS; CDR2 reads YFSETQ. CDR3 amino acids: CASSEGTYNEQFF. The CDR3 nucleotides read TGCGCCAGCAGCGAGGGGACCTACAATGAGCAGTTCTTC.